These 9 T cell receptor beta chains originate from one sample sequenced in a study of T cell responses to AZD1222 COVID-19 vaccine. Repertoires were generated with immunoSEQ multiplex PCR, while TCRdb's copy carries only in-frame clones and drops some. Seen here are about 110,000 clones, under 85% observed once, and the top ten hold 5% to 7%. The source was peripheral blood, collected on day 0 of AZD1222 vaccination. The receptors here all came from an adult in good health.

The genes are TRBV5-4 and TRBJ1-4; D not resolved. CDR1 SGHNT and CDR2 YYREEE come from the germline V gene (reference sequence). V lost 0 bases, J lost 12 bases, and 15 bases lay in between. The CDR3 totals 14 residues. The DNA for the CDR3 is TGTGCCAGCAGCTTGGAAGGGCGAGGGCGGGAACTGTTTTTT. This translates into CASSLEGRGRELFF.

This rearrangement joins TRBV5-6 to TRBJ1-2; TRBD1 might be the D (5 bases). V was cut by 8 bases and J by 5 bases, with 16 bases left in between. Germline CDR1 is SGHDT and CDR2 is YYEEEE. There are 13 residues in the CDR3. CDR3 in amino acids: CASSPGGLYGYTF. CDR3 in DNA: TGTGCCAGTAGTCCGGGGGGATTATATGGCTACACCTTC.

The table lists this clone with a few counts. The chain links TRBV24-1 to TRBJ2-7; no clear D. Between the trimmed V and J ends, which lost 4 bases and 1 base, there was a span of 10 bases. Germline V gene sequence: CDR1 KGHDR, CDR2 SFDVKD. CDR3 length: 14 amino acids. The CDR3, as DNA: TGTGCCACCAGTGAAACCGGGCCTTCCTACGAGCAGTACTTC. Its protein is CATSETGPSYEQYF.

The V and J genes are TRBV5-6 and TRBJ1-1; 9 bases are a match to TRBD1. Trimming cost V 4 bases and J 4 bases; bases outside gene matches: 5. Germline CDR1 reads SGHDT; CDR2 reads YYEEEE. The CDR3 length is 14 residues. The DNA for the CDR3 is TGTGCCAGCAGCCCCGGACAGGGGTCCACTGAAGCTTTCTTT. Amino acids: CASSPGQGSTEAFF.

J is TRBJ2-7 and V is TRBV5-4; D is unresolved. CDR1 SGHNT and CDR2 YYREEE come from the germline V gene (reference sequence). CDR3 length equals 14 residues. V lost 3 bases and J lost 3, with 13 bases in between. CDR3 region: CASSSPPKSYEQYF. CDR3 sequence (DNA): TGTGCCAGCAGCTCGCCACCCAAAAGCTACGAGCAGTACTTC.

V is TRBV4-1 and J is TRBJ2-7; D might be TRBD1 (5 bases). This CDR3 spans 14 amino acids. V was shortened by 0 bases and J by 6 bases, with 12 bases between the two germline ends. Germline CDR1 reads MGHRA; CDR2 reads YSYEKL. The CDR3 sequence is CASSQEGLPGEQYF. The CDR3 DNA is TGCGCCAGCAGCCAAGAGGGGCTACCGGGCGAGCAGTACTTC.

The CDR3 DNA reads TGTGCCAGCAGCCCCACCCCGACAGGGAGCGGCTACACCTTC. Translation gives CASSPTPTGSGYTF. V gene TRBV6-4 combines with J gene TRBJ1-2, with TRBD1 identical over 7 bases. The CDR3 has 14 residues. Germline V CDR1 and CDR2: MRHNA, SNTAGT. The junction had 12 bases not matched to a gene; V was cut back by 6 bases and J by 8 bases.

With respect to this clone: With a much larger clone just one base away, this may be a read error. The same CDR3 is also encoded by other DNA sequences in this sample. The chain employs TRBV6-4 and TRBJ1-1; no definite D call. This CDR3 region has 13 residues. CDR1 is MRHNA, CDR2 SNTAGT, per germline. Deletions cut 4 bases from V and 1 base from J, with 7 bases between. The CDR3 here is CASSVSGNTEAFF. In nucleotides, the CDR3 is TGTGCCAGCAGTGTATCGGGGAACACTGAAGCTTTCTTT.

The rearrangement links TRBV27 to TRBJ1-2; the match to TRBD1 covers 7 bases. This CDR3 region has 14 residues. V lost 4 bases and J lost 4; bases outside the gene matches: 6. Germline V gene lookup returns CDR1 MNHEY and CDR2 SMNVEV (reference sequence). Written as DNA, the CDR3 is TGTGCCAGCAGTTCTGCAGGGGGGACCTATGGCTACACCTTC. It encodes CASSSAGGTYGYTF.